This T cell receptor beta chain was identified in a study of blood T cell repertoires in COVID-19. Authors' data handling: Amplification from reference gene primers served as the basis for estimated nucleated cell counts. Sequencing was performed with immunoSEQ multiplex PCR; in TCRdb, only in-frame clones are kept and a portion is missing. The V and J calls and the clone size are those of that table, but D and trimming were determined from the DNA. The sample contains a few hundred thousand clones, roughly 90% of which appear only once. The junction had 12 bases not matched to a gene; V was cut back by 5 bases and J by 7 bases. The CDR3 runs 16 residues. CDR1 SEHNR and CDR2 FQNEAQ come from the germline V gene (reference sequence).

Sequences were obtained from PBMCs or T cells enriched from blood (not recorded which). The clonotype comes from a woman in her thirties who had recovered from COVID-19. The chain is built from TRBV7-9 and TRBJ2-1, with 9 bases fitting TRBD2. CDR3 protein: CASSLKSSGSRNEQFF. As DNA, the CDR3 is TGTGCCAGCAGCCTAAAGAGTAGCGGGAGTAGGAATGAGCAGTTCTTC.